This TCR delta chain was sequenced during a study of gamma-delta chains in newborns, infants, children. Background on the study: Microbial exposure reportedly drives polyclonal innate γδ T cell expansion after birth.

TCRdb re-called clones from the reads via CATT. The table includes 3,300 or so delta-chain clones, less than 4% detected once. This clone is termed medium-sized (0.01 to 0.1%). An end of the junction differs from the germline gene, which may be a read error. Per the germline V gene, CDR1 is GEAIGNYY and CDR2 is EKD. The CDR3 has 18 amino acids. The chain joins TRDV2 to TRDJ3; 8 bases agree with TRDD3. The source of this sequence is a child who was a newborn, infant or young child, either healthy, febrile or measles-vaccinated (not recorded which). What was sequenced was blood. CDR3 residues: CACDTGGWSSWDTRQTFF. CDR3 nucleotide sequence: TGTGCCTGTGACACTGGGGGATGGAGCTCCTGGGACACCCGACAGACGTTTTTC.